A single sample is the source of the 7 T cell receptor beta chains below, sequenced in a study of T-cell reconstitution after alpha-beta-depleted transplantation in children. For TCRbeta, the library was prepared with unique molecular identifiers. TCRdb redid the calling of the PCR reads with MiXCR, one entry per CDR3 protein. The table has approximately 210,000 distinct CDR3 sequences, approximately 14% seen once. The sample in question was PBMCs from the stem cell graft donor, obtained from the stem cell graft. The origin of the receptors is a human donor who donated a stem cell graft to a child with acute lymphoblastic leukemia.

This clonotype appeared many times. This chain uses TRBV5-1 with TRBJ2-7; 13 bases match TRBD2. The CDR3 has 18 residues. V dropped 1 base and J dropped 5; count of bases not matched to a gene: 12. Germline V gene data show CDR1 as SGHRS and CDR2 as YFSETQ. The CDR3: CASSLFSVTSGRTNEQYF. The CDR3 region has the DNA TGCGCCAGCAGCTTGTTTTCGGTGACTAGCGGGAGGACGAACGAGCAGTACTTC.

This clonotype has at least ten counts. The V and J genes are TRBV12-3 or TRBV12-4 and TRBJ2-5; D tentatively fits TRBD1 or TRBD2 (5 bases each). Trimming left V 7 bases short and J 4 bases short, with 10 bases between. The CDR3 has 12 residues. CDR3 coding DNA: TGTGCCAGCACTCGGGGCCTAGAGACCCAGTACTTC. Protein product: CASTRGLETQYF.

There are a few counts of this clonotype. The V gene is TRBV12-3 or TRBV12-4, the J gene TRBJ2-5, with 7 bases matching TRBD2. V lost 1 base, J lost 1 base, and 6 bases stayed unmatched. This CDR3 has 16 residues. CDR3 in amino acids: CASSLGGSRAQETQYF. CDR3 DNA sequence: TGTGCCAGCAGTTTAGGCGGGAGTAGGGCCCAAGAGACCCAGTACTTC.

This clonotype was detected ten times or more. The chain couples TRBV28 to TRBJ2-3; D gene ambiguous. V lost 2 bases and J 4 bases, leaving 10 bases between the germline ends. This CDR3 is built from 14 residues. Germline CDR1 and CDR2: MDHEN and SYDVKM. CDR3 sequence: CASSLHPPADTQYF. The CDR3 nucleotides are TGTGCCAGCAGTTTACACCCACCAGCAGATACGCAGTATTTT.

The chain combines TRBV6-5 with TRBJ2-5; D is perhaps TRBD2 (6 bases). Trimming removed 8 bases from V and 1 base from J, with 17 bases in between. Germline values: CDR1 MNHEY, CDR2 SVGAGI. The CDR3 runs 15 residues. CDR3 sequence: CASRGLGTGQETQYF. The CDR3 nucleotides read TGTGCCAGCCGGGGACTGGGGACTGGCCAAGAGACCCAGTACTTC.

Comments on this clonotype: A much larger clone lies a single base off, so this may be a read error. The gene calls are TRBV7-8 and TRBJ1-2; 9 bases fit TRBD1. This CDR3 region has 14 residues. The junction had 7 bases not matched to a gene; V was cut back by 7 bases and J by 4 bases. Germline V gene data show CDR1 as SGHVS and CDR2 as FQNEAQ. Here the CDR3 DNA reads TGTGCCAGCATCTGGGACAGGGAGACCTATGGCTACACCTTC. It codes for CASIWDRETYGYTF. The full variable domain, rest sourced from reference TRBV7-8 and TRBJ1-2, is GAGVSQSPRYKVAKRGQDVALRCDPISGHVSLFWYQQALGQGPEFLTYFQNEAQLDKSGLPSDRFFAERPEGSVSTLKIQRTQQEDSAVYLCASIWDRETYGYTFGSGTRLTVV.

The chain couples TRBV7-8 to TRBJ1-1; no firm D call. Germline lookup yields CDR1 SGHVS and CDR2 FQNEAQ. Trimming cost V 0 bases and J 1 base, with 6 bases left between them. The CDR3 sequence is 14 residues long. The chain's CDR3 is CASSLAAANTEAFF. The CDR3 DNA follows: TGTGCCAGCAGCTTAGCGGCTGCGAACACTGAAGCTTTCTTT.